Listed below are T cell receptor beta chains from one sample, sequenced in a study of post-analysis software for immune sequencing data. From the PCR reads, TCRdb called clonotypes with MiXCR, one entry per CDR3 protein. The data contain about 540,000 distinct CDR3 sequences, around 36% of them seen just once; the ten biggest clones take up around 6%. Sequencing was carried out using blood. The receptors were sampled from a girl aged 2-17 years with multiple sclerosis. The CDR3 runs from the conserved cysteine through the conserved F or W. The D gene is left open where the match is weak. Part of the rows lack a size; the others show once, few, many or a class for expanded clones.

CSAGTGSFNSPLHF	TGCAGTGCTGGGACAGGGTCGTTTAATTCACCCCTCCACTTT	TRBV20-1	TRBJ1-6	TRBD1	few	14
CASSLVGRYEQYF	TGTGCCAGCAGCTTGGTCGGCCGTTACGAGCAGTACTTC	TRBV5-5	TRBJ2-7	-	few	13
CASSLVGRADTQYF	TGTGCCAGCAGCTTGGTGGGGCGAGCAGATACGCAGTATTTT	TRBV5-5	TRBJ2-3	-	few	14
CASSPYAVKGNEQFF	TGTGCCAGCTCACCCTATGCGGTTAAGGGAAATGAGCAGTTCTTC	TRBV18	TRBJ2-1	-	few	15
CASSRTSGDYNEQYF	TGTGCCAGCAGTCGGACTAGCGGGGATTACAACGAGCAGTACTTC	TRBV6-4	TRBJ2-7	TRBD2	-	15
CASSLAWRGGGYENSPLHF	TGTGCCAGCAGCTTAGCGTGGCGGGGTGGGGGGTACGAGAATTCACCCCTCCACTTT	TRBV7-2	TRBJ1-6	-	few	19
CASSHPEGGLAPNYGYTF	TGCGCCAGCAGCCACCCCGAGGGGGGCCTCGCTCCAAACTATGGCTACACCTTC	TRBV4-1	TRBJ1-2	-	-	18
CASSFTGRETQYF	TGTGCCAGCAGCTTCACGGGGAGGGAGACCCAGTACTTC	TRBV11-2	TRBJ2-5	-	many	13
CASIPGFSGANVLTF	TGTGCCAGCATCCCCGGGTTCTCTGGGGCCAACGTCCTGACTTTC	TRBV12-3/TRBV12-4	TRBJ2-6	-	-	15
CASSRVGQGLGSNQPQHF	TGTGCCAGCAGCCGCGTAGGACAGGGGTTGGGTAGCAATCAGCCCCAGCATTTT	TRBV7-2	TRBJ1-5	TRBD1	few	18
CSVELPRQANTEAFF	TGCAGCGTTGAACTTCCGAGGCAGGCGAACACTGAAGCTTTCTTT	TRBV29-1	TRBJ1-1	-	-	15
CASTMGQTKPNNSPLHF	TGTGCCAGCACCATGGGACAGACCAAGCCCAATAATTCACCCCTCCACTTT	TRBV6-6	TRBJ1-6	TRBD1	-	17
CASSLPGQIYGYTF	TGTGCCAGCAGTTTGCCGGGACAGATCTATGGCTACACCTTC	TRBV6-6	TRBJ1-2	TRBD1	few	14
CASSQDRGQGYGYTF	TGTGCCAGCAGCCAAGATCGGGGGCAGGGGTATGGCTACACCTTC	TRBV4-2	TRBJ1-2	-	-	15
CASSLARELARVDGYTF	TGTGCCAGCAGCTTAGCGCGGGAACTGGCCAGGGTTGACGGCTACACCTTC	TRBV13	TRBJ1-2	-	few	17
CASRSTEKLFF	TGTGCCAGCAGGTCAACCGAAAAGCTGTTTTTT	TRBV3-1	TRBJ2-2	-	few	11
CSVGQQETQYF	TGCAGCGTGGGACAGCAAGAGACCCAGTACTTC	TRBV29-1	TRBJ2-5	TRBD1	-	11
CASRNQGTYEQYF	TGTGCCAGCAGAAACCAGGGGACCTACGAGCAGTACTTC	TRBV6-2/TRBV6-3	TRBJ2-7	-	-	13
CASSQDHGALGSYNEQFF	TGTGCCAGCAGCCAAGACCATGGAGCACTGGGATCCTACAATGAGCAGTTCTTC	TRBV4-2	TRBJ2-1	-	few	18
CASSKTDNYGYTF	TGTGCCAGCAGTAAAACCGATAACTATGGCTACACCTTC	TRBV6-1	TRBJ1-2	-	-	13
CSASRPNLKEQYF	TGCAGTGCAAGCCGGCCCAATCTTAAGGAGCAGTACTTC	TRBV20-1	TRBJ2-7	-	-	13
CASSASRQGDWRRSEKLFF	TGTGCCAGCAGCGCGAGCCGACAGGGGGACTGGCGTCGGAGTGAAAAACTGTTTTTT	TRBV9	TRBJ1-4	TRBD1	-	19
CASRGGSGITEAFF	TGTGCCAGCAGAGGTGGGTCAGGGATCACTGAAGCTTTCTTT	TRBV6-5	TRBJ1-1	-	-	14
CASSLDWDTNNYGYTF	TGTGCCAGCAGCTTAGACTGGGACACTAATAACTATGGCTACACCTTC	TRBV7-8	TRBJ1-2	-	few	16
CASSPTSGGSRRYEQYF	TGTGCCAGCAGCCCCACTAGCGGGGGGTCCCGAAGGTACGAGCAGTACTTC	TRBV6-1	TRBJ2-7	TRBD2	-	17
CASSAVRDKTDTQYF	TGTGCCAGCAGTGCAGTCCGGGACAAAACAGATACGCAGTATTTT	TRBV25-1	TRBJ2-3	-	-	15
CASSELGRTYEQYF	TGTGCCAGCAGTGAATTAGGAAGAACCTACGAGCAGTACTTC	TRBV25-1	TRBJ2-7	-	few	14
CASSSQERGPQETQYF	TGTGCCAGCAGCTCGCAAGAGCGGGGGCCCCAAGAGACCCAGTACTTC	TRBV13	TRBJ2-5	TRBD2	-	16
CASRQDRVWETQYF	TGTGCCAGCAGACAGGACAGGGTTTGGGAGACCCAGTACTTC	TRBV11-2	TRBJ2-5	TRBD1	-	14
CATTTGTKVRTQYF	TGTGCCACGACGACCGGGACTAAAGTACGTACGCAGTATTTT	TRBV10-3	TRBJ2-3	TRBD2	-	14
CASSLGTAPTDTQYF	TGTGCCAGCAGCTTAGGGACAGCTCCCACAGATACGCAGTATTTT	TRBV11-1	TRBJ2-3	-	-	15
CAISETATEPQPQHF	TGTGCCATCAGTGAGACAGCGACAGAGCCTCAGCCCCAGCATTTT	TRBV10-3	TRBJ1-5	-	few	15
CANSAKGFGYTF	TGTGCCAACAGCGCCAAGGGTTTCGGCTACACCTTC	TRBV28	TRBJ1-2	-	few	12
CASSPNPSGNTEAFF	TGCGCCAGCAGCCCTAACCCCAGTGGGAACACTGAAGCTTTCTTT	TRBV5-1	TRBJ1-1	-	-	15
CASSRLAGGRNTDTQYF	TGTGCCAGCAGTCGACTAGCGGGGGGGCGAAACACAGATACGCAGTATTTT	TRBV7-8	TRBJ2-3	TRBD2	few	17
CASSYRVTGTMNTEAFF	TGTGCCAGCAGCTACAGGGTAACGGGAACCATGAACACTGAAGCTTTCTTT	TRBV12-3/TRBV12-4	TRBJ1-1	-	few	17
CASSFRAGLRTDTQYF	TGTGCCAGCAGTTTTAGAGCAGGGCTCCGCACGGATACGCAGTATTTT	TRBV27	TRBJ2-3	-	few	16
CSARDAGLAGLNGAPSSYEQYF	TGCAGTGCTAGAGATGCAGGACTAGCGGGCCTAAACGGGGCCCCAAGTTCCTACGAGCAGTACTTC	TRBV20-1	TRBJ2-7	TRBD2	-	22
CSAREPGARETQYF	TGCAGTGCTAGAGAACCGGGCGCCCGAGAGACCCAGTACTTC	TRBV20-1	TRBJ2-5	-	once	14
CAISAGDRIYEQYF	TGTGCCATCAGCGCCGGGGACAGGATCTACGAGCAGTACTTC	TRBV10-3	TRBJ2-7	TRBD1	-	14
CASSSPGGIGANYGYTF	TGTGCCAGCAGCTCCCCAGGGGGAATTGGGGCTAACTATGGCTACACCTTC	TRBV11-2	TRBJ1-2	TRBD1	few	17
CASNGRDTYEQYF	TGTGCCAGCAACGGTCGGGACACCTACGAGCAGTACTTC	TRBV9	TRBJ2-7	-	-	13
CSADTSSGANVLTF	TGCAGTGCTGATACAAGCTCTGGGGCCAACGTCCTGACTTTC	TRBV20-1	TRBJ2-6	-	few	14
CAIRGSGDTQYF	TGTGCCATCAGGGGGAGCGGCGATACGCAGTATTTT	TRBV10-3	TRBJ2-3	-	few	12
CASSLYQGSGANVLTF	TGTGCCAGCAGCTTATACCAGGGGTCTGGGGCCAACGTCCTGACTTTC	TRBV7-9	TRBJ2-6	-	few	16
CASGSRGLGNQPQHF	TGTGCTAGTGGTTCCCGGGGGCTTGGGAATCAGCCCCAGCATTTT	TRBV12-5	TRBJ1-5	-	-	15
CASSLLVGTEPYGYTF	TGTGCCAGCAGCTTGTTAGTCGGGACAGAGCCCTATGGCTACACCTTC	TRBV5-8	TRBJ1-2	TRBD1	few	16
CAIQEGASSPLHF	TGTGCCATCCAGGAAGGCGCTAGTTCACCCCTCCACTTT	TRBV10-3	TRBJ1-6	-	-	13
CASSLLAGDTQYF	TGTGCCAGCAGCTTACTGGCGGGGGATACGCAGTATTTT	TRBV7-8	TRBJ2-3	-	-	13
CASSSRPSGGAWNEQFF	TGTGCCAGCAGCTCCAGACCTAGCGGGGGGGCGTGGAATGAGCAGTTCTTC	TRBV7-2	TRBJ2-1	TRBD2	few	17
CASSPGTLNYGYTF	TGCGCCAGCAGCCCCGGGACACTTAACTATGGCTACACCTTC	TRBV5-1	TRBJ1-2	-	many	14
CASSLMGDRSYEQYF	TGTGCCAGCAGCTTAATGGGGGACAGGTCCTACGAGCAGTACTTC	TRBV7-2	TRBJ2-7	TRBD1	once	15
CATSRDQVANYGYTF	TGTGCCACCAGCAGAGATCAGGTAGCTAACTATGGCTACACCTTC	TRBV15	TRBJ1-2	-	-	15
CAISGPGGNQPQHF	TGTGCCATCTCCGGCCCAGGGGGCAATCAGCCCCAGCATTTT	TRBV10-3	TRBJ1-5	-	-	14
CASSSPDRPLGGYTF	TGTGCCAGCAGCTCGCCCGACAGGCCCCTCGGCGGCTACACCTTC	TRBV7-9	TRBJ1-2	-	few	15
CASSQDVAGVDTEAFF	TGTGCCAGCAGCCAAGATGTCGCAGGGGTGGACACTGAAGCTTTCTTT	TRBV4-2	TRBJ1-1	-	few	16
CAISDRGEGEKLFF	TGTGCCATCAGCGACAGGGGGGAAGGAGAAAAACTGTTTTTT	TRBV10-3	TRBJ1-4	TRBD1	few	14
CASSLRISYNEQFF	TGCGCCAGCAGCTTGCGTATCTCCTACAATGAGCAGTTCTTC	TRBV5-1	TRBJ2-1	-	few	14
CASSLGTGRADTQYF	TGTGCCAGCAGCTTAGGGACAGGGAGGGCAGATACGCAGTATTTT	TRBV5-5	TRBJ2-3	TRBD1	-	15